The rows below give T cell receptor beta chains drawn from one sample of a study of blood T cell repertoires in COVID-19. The repertoire was sequenced with immunoSEQ multiplex PCR; TCRdb's copy has only in-frame clones and lacks some. In the table there are about 130,000 clones, around nine tenths of which are singletons. The sequencing input was peripheral blood. The receptors come from a man aged 50-60 years with COVID-19, enrolled during active disease. Each CDR3 is given with its conserved first and last residue. The order of the fields is V gene, J gene, CDR3 length, D gene, clone size, CDR3 DNA, CDR3 protein. D genes are given only for firm matches. Size is omitted from some rows. Given values are once, few, many or a class for expanded clones.

v_gene: TRBV28; j_gene: TRBJ1-6; len: 15; d_gene: -; abundance: -; CDR3nt: TGTGCCAGCAGTTGGGCCCGGGCGGGGAATTCACCCCTCCACTTT; CDR3aa: CASSWARAGNSPLHF
v_gene: TRBV28; j_gene: TRBJ2-2; len: 14; d_gene: TRBD1; abundance: -; CDR3nt: TGTGCCAGCAGGACAGGGATGATAACCGGGGAGCTGTTTTTT; CDR3aa: CASRTGMITGELFF
v_gene: TRBV6-2/TRBV6-3; j_gene: TRBJ1-2; len: 14; d_gene: -; abundance: -; CDR3nt: TGTGCCAGCAGTTTCCCAGATCCTAACTATGGCTACACCTTC; CDR3aa: CASSFPDPNYGYTF
v_gene: TRBV6-5; j_gene: TRBJ2-7; len: 13; d_gene: -; abundance: once; CDR3nt: TGTGCCAGCAGTTCGGGACAATCCTACGAGCAGTACTTC; CDR3aa: CASSSGQSYEQYF
v_gene: TRBV3-1/TRBV3-2; j_gene: TRBJ2-2; len: 17; d_gene: -; abundance: -; CDR3nt: TGTGCCAGCAGCCAAGATCAAGCAGGGGCAGCCTCCGGGGAGCTGTTTTTT; CDR3aa: CASSQDQAGAASGELFF
v_gene: TRBV7-9; j_gene: TRBJ2-1; len: 13; d_gene: -; abundance: -; CDR3nt: TGTGCCAGCAGCTTATTGGCTAGCAACCTAAAGTTCTTC; CDR3aa: CASSLLASNLKFF
v_gene: TRBV27; j_gene: TRBJ2-1; len: 16; d_gene: TRBD2; abundance: -; CDR3nt: TGTGCCAGCAGTTTATATAGGAGCGGGGCACACAATGAGCAGTTCTTC; CDR3aa: CASSLYRSGAHNEQFF
v_gene: TRBV5-4; j_gene: TRBJ2-1; len: 15; d_gene: TRBD1; abundance: -; CDR3nt: TGTGCCAGCAGCTTGGCGACAGGGGGGTGGGATGAGCAGTTCTTC; CDR3aa: CASSLATGGWDEQFF
v_gene: TRBV6-7; j_gene: TRBJ1-1; len: 16; d_gene: TRBD1; abundance: -; CDR3nt: TGTGCCAGCAGCCGACACAGGGGCCCCTCGACCACTGAAGCTTTCTTT; CDR3aa: CASSRHRGPSTTEAFF
v_gene: TRBV10-3; j_gene: TRBJ1-3; len: 15; d_gene: -; abundance: -; CDR3nt: TGTGCCATCAGGGCAGGTCAGTCAGAGGGAAACACCATATATTTT; CDR3aa: CAIRAGQSEGNTIYF
v_gene: TRBV13; j_gene: TRBJ2-2; len: 13; d_gene: -; abundance: -; CDR3nt: TGTGCCAGCTACAGGGCGAACACCGGGGAGCTGTTTTTT; CDR3aa: CASYRANTGELFF
v_gene: TRBV7-7; j_gene: TRBJ2-2; len: 16; d_gene: TRBD2; abundance: -; CDR3nt: TGTGCCAGCAGCCCCGGCGGGGGGCGGGACACCGGGGAGCTGTTTTTT; CDR3aa: CASSPGGGRDTGELFF
v_gene: TRBV5-1; j_gene: TRBJ2-5; len: 13; d_gene: -; abundance: -; CDR3nt: TGCGCCAGCAGCTTGGGCCAGAGGGAGACCCAGTACTTC; CDR3aa: CASSLGQRETQYF
v_gene: TRBV7-9; j_gene: TRBJ2-3; len: 15; d_gene: TRBD1; abundance: -; CDR3nt: TGTGCCAGCAGCGACAGGGGGCTAGGCACAGATACGCAGTATTTT; CDR3aa: CASSDRGLGTDTQYF
v_gene: TRBV5-1; j_gene: TRBJ2-7; len: 14; d_gene: -; abundance: -; CDR3nt: TGCGCCAGCAGCTTGGATGGGCTAGCGAACGAGCAGTACTTC; CDR3aa: CASSLDGLANEQYF
v_gene: TRBV4-1; j_gene: TRBJ2-3; len: 15; d_gene: -; abundance: -; CDR3nt: TGCGCCAGCAGCCAACCGGGTATCAGCACAGATACGCAGTATTTT; CDR3aa: CASSQPGISTDTQYF
v_gene: TRBV5-1; j_gene: TRBJ2-7; len: 14; d_gene: -; abundance: -; CDR3nt: TGCGCCAGCAGCCTGATAGGGGAAGTGTACGAGCAGTACTTC; CDR3aa: CASSLIGEVYEQYF
v_gene: TRBV25-1; j_gene: TRBJ1-2; len: 12; d_gene: -; abundance: -; CDR3nt: TGTGCCAGCCTAGGACAGAACTATGGCTACACCTTC; CDR3aa: CASLGQNYGYTF
v_gene: TRBV7-6; j_gene: TRBJ1-1; len: 13; d_gene: -; abundance: -; CDR3nt: TGTGCCAGCAGCCAGGCGGGGAACACTGAAGCTTTCTTT; CDR3aa: CASSQAGNTEAFF
v_gene: TRBV30; j_gene: TRBJ2-2; len: 13; d_gene: -; abundance: -; CDR3nt: TGTGCCTGTGGGACTTCCCGGGCCGGGGAGCTGTTTTTT; CDR3aa: CACGTSRAGELFF
v_gene: TRBV19; j_gene: TRBJ1-6; len: 15; d_gene: TRBD1; abundance: -; CDR3nt: TGTGCCAGTAGGATGACAGGGCGGTGGAATTCACCCCTCCACTTT; CDR3aa: CASRMTGRWNSPLHF
v_gene: TRBV18; j_gene: TRBJ2-1; len: 15; d_gene: TRBD2; abundance: -; CDR3nt: TGTGCCAGCTCGCAGTTTAGCGGGAGAGAAAATGAGCAGTTCTTC; CDR3aa: CASSQFSGRENEQFF
v_gene: TRBV5-1; j_gene: TRBJ2-5; len: 14; d_gene: TRBD1; abundance: -; CDR3nt: TGCGCCAGCAGCAGGGACAGTACCCAAGAGACCCAGTACTTC; CDR3aa: CASSRDSTQETQYF
v_gene: TRBV20-1; j_gene: TRBJ2-5; len: 11; d_gene: -; abundance: -; CDR3nt: TGCAGTGCCAGGGTCCAAGAGACCCAGTACTTC; CDR3aa: CSARVQETQYF
v_gene: TRBV24-1; j_gene: TRBJ2-2; len: 16; d_gene: TRBD2; abundance: -; CDR3nt: TGTGCCACCAGTGATTTAAGGACTAGCGGGAGGTCTCGGCCGTTTTTT; CDR3aa: CATSDLRTSGRSRPFF
v_gene: TRBV13; j_gene: TRBJ2-2; len: 15; d_gene: -; abundance: -; CDR3nt: TGTGCCAGCAGCCCCCGACTCGAACTCACCGGGGAGCTGTTTTTT; CDR3aa: CASSPRLELTGELFF
v_gene: TRBV6-1; j_gene: TRBJ1-1; len: 15; d_gene: -; abundance: -; CDR3nt: TGTGCCAGCAGTGATGCCGCGGGATTGAACACTGAAGCTTTCTTT; CDR3aa: CASSDAAGLNTEAFF
v_gene: TRBV7-2; j_gene: TRBJ2-5; len: 14; d_gene: -; abundance: -; CDR3nt: TGTGCCAGCAGTACAGGGCGCGGGCAAGAGACCCAGTACTTC; CDR3aa: CASSTGRGQETQYF
v_gene: TRBV2; j_gene: TRBJ2-7; len: 12; d_gene: -; abundance: -; CDR3nt: TGTGCCAGTGCGGGACCGAAGTACGAGCAGTACTTC; CDR3aa: CASAGPKYEQYF
v_gene: TRBV6-1; j_gene: TRBJ2-1; len: 16; d_gene: TRBD2; abundance: -; CDR3nt: TGTGCCAGCAGTGAGCGAGGACTAGCGGGAACAAATGAGCAGTTCTTC; CDR3aa: CASSERGLAGTNEQFF
v_gene: TRBV24-1; j_gene: TRBJ2-2; len: 16; d_gene: TRBD2; abundance: -; CDR3nt: TGTGCCACCAGTGATTTTGGGAGGGCGAACACCGGGGAGCTGTTTTTT; CDR3aa: CATSDFGRANTGELFF
v_gene: TRBV13; j_gene: TRBJ2-1; len: 16; d_gene: TRBD2; abundance: -; CDR3nt: TGTGCCAGCAGCGGCGGGACTAGCGGTCCCTACAATGAGCAGTTCTTC; CDR3aa: CASSGGTSGPYNEQFF
v_gene: TRBV4-3; j_gene: TRBJ2-5; len: 15; d_gene: TRBD2; abundance: -; CDR3nt: TGCGCCAGCAGCCAAGACACTCGGGGGGGAGAGACCCAGTACTTC; CDR3aa: CASSQDTRGGETQYF
v_gene: TRBV6-6; j_gene: TRBJ2-5; len: 12; d_gene: -; abundance: -; CDR3nt: TGTGCCAGCAAAGGGGTAGAGGAGACCCAGTACTTC; CDR3aa: CASKGVEETQYF
v_gene: TRBV7-3; j_gene: TRBJ2-1; len: 16; d_gene: TRBD2; abundance: -; CDR3nt: TGTGCCAGCAGCCCTTCGGGACTAGCGACCCTCAATGAGCAGTTCTTC; CDR3aa: CASSPSGLATLNEQFF
v_gene: TRBV30; j_gene: TRBJ2-7; len: 13; d_gene: TRBD1; abundance: -; CDR3nt: TGTGCCTGGACCGGACAGGGAACGGGTGAGCAGTACTTC; CDR3aa: CAWTGQGTGEQYF
v_gene: TRBV27; j_gene: TRBJ2-1; len: 17; d_gene: TRBD2; abundance: -; CDR3nt: TGTGCCAGCAATGCACTGGCTAGCGGGAAATCCTACAATGAGCAGTTCTTC; CDR3aa: CASNALASGKSYNEQFF
v_gene: TRBV11-1; j_gene: TRBJ1-1; len: 14; d_gene: -; abundance: -; CDR3nt: TGTGCCAGCAGCCTTGGGGCGGTGAACACTGAAGCTTTCTTT; CDR3aa: CASSLGAVNTEAFF
v_gene: TRBV12-5; j_gene: TRBJ2-3; len: 12; d_gene: -; abundance: -; CDR3nt: TGTGCTAGTGGTTCCAACTTCGATACGCAGTATTTT; CDR3aa: CASGSNFDTQYF
v_gene: TRBV10-2; j_gene: TRBJ2-2; len: 16; d_gene: TRBD2; abundance: -; CDR3nt: TGCGCCAGCAGTGACTGGGGGAGGGCCAACACCGGGGAGCTGTTTTTT; CDR3aa: CASSDWGRANTGELFF
v_gene: TRBV15; j_gene: TRBJ2-1; len: 18; d_gene: -; abundance: once; CDR3nt: TGTGCCACCAGCAGAGATTTGGATAGCACGAGCTCCTACAATGAGCAGTTCTTC; CDR3aa: CATSRDLDSTSSYNEQFF
v_gene: TRBV6-5; j_gene: TRBJ1-5; len: 13; d_gene: -; abundance: -; CDR3nt: TGTGCCAGCAGGACATATAGCAATCAGCCCCAGCATTTT; CDR3aa: CASRTYSNQPQHF
v_gene: TRBV6-5; j_gene: TRBJ2-2; len: 13; d_gene: -; abundance: -; CDR3nt: TGTGCCAGCAGTCCCCTAAGCCCCGGGGAGCTGTTTTTT; CDR3aa: CASSPLSPGELFF